Following are 28 T cell receptor beta chains from one sample sequenced in a study of a mutant IDH1 vaccine in newly diagnosed glioma. Time point given: week 35, safety follow-up. Every vaccination contained 300 ug of the mutant IDH1 20-mer peptide and was paired with topical imiquimod. Generated by immunoSEQ multiplex PCR, the TCRdb table keeps only in-frame clones and is missing some. The sample lists roughly 68,000 clones, roughly 74% occurring once. These receptors lack a known antigen. This material consisted of PBMCs, taken from a glioma patient whose treatment included an IDH1 peptide vaccine. Receptors were obtained from a man between 45 and 60 years old with glioma.

This chain uses TRBV14 with TRBJ2-2; D is unresolved. The germline CDR1 and CDR2 sequences are SGHDN and FVKESK. The CDR3 contains 14 residues. The V gene lost 0 bases and the J gene lost 3 bases, with 5 bases spanning the gap. Here the CDR3 reads CASSQDRYTGELFF. The CDR3 bases are TGTGCCAGCAGCCAAGATAGGTACACCGGGGAGCTGTTTTTT.

The chain employs TRBV5-1 and TRBJ2-7; tentatively, D is TRBD1 (5 bases). The CDR3 is made up of 13 amino acids. Between the trimmed V and J ends, which lost 3 bases and 5 bases, there was a span of 12 bases. The germline CDR1 and CDR2 sequences are SGHRS and YFSETQ. In nucleotides, the CDR3 is TGCGCCAGCAGCTCCTGGGGCACCCACGAGCAGTACTTC. This sequence encodes CASSSWGTHEQYF.

V and J are TRBV11-3 and TRBJ2-6; D is unresolved. V was pared by 3 bases and J by 3 bases, with 9 bases between. CDR1 and CDR2 from the germline V gene are SGHNT and YENEEA. The CDR3 has 15 residues. The CDR3 nucleotides are TGTGCCAGCAGCTTGAGTGGGCATGGGGCCAACGTCCTGACTTTC. Protein product: CASSLSGHGANVLTF.

This clone came up once. This chain joins TRBV6-5 and TRBJ2-7; D ambiguous. The V gene's germline CDR1 is MNHEY and CDR2 SVGAGI. Trimming shortened V by 2 bases and J by 7 bases, and 6 bases separated the two germline ends. The CDR3 sequence is 11 residues long. CDR3 bases: TGTGCCAGCAGTTACGGCGCGGAGCAGTACTTC. Protein: CASSYGAEQYF.

The chain recombines TRBV5-5 with TRBJ2-2; 8 positions match TRBD1. Germline V gives CDR1 SGHKS, CDR2 YYEKEE (reference sequence). Unmatched junction bases numbered 6, after V lost 3 bases and J lost 2 bases. The CDR3 has 16 amino acids. CDR3 nucleotide sequence: TGTGCCAGCAGCTATAGACAGGGGCAAAACACCGGGGAGCTGTTTTTT. Its translation: CASSYRQGQNTGELFF. Looking up the rest from reference TRBV5-5 and TRBJ2-2 gives the full variable domain: DAGVTQSPTHLIKTRGQQVTLRCSPISGHKSVSWYQQVLGQGPQFIFQYYEKEERGRGNFPDRFSARQFPNYSSELNVNALLLGDSALYLCASSYRQGQNTGELFFGEGSRLTVL.

In its sample, this clone was seen a few times. This chain links TRBV5-1 with TRBJ1-1; D might be TRBD1 (6 bases). The CDR3 has 14 residues. The ends were cut back, 0 bases at V and 5 bases at J, with 11 bases in the middle. CDR1 SGHRS and CDR2 YFSETQ come from the germline V gene. Written as DNA, the CDR3 is TGCGCCAGCAGCTTGGATCAGGGGAGAACTGAAGCTTTCTTT. Residues: CASSLDQGRTEAFF.

J is TRBJ2-5 and V is TRBV6-5, with 8 bases fitting TRBD2. The DNA end lines up better with TRBJ2-7; the J call may be wrong. Germline V gene data show CDR1 as MNHEY and CDR2 as SVGAGI. CDR3 length: 15 amino acids. The CDR3 loop reads CASSYSIAGGYEQYF. CDR3 sequence (DNA): TGTGCCAGCAGTTACTCAATCGCGGGGGGATACGAGCAGTACTTC.

The genes are TRBV19 and TRBJ2-3; D may be TRBD1 or TRBD2 (5 bases each). The V gene's germline CDR1 is LNHDA and CDR2 SQIVND (reference sequence). This CDR3 has 15 amino acids. The ends were cut back, 1 base at V and 3 bases at J, with 11 bases in the middle. Written as DNA, the CDR3 is TGTGCCAGTAGTATAGCCTGGGGGTTTACAGATACGCAGTATTTT. Its protein product is CASSIAWGFTDTQYF.

The table lists this clone with a count of one. The rearrangement uses TRBV19 and TRBJ2-1; 7 bases are a match to TRBD1. The germline V gene encodes CDR1 LNHDA and CDR2 SQIVND (reference sequence). Losses at the gene ends were 0 bases for V and 3 bases for J; bases not matched to a gene: 5. This CDR3 comprises 16 residues. The CDR3 sequence: CASSIDGTAFYNEQFF. CDR3 in DNA: TGTGCCAGTAGTATAGATGGGACAGCTTTCTACAATGAGCAGTTCTTC.

J is TRBJ2-7 and V is TRBV19; tentatively, D is TRBD1 or TRBD2 (5 bases each). Germline V CDR1 and CDR2: LNHDA, SQIVND (reference sequence). V lost 5 bases, J lost 9 bases, and 11 bases lay in between. The CDR3 consists of 11 residues. The CDR3 region is CASSLRDVQYF. CDR3 sequence (DNA): TGTGCCAGTAGTCTCAGGGACGTGCAGTACTTC.

The V call is TRBV15, the J call TRBJ1-1; 11 nucleotides match TRBD1. V was pared by 3 bases and J by 0 bases, with 3 bases of the junction left unmatched. The CDR3 is 16 amino acids. CDR1 LNHNV and CDR2 YYDKDF come from the germline V gene (reference sequence). CDR3 loop: CATSRSDRGLNTEAFF. The CDR3 nucleotides read TGTGCCACCAGCAGGTCGGACAGGGGGCTGAACACTGAAGCTTTCTTT.

V is TRBV4-2 and J is TRBJ2-7, with 9 bases aligning to TRBD2. The germline gives CDR1 LGHNA, CDR2 YNFKEQ. V gave up 1 base and J gave up 5 bases; unmatched junction bases: 6. The CDR3 contains 15 residues. CDR3 nucleotide sequence: TGTGCCAGCAGCCAAGGCCTAGCGGGGAGCAACGAGCAGTACTTC. Translated: CASSQGLAGSNEQYF.

The chain employs TRBV2 and TRBJ2-2, with D perhaps matching TRBD2 (5 bases). V was cut by 2 bases and J by 4 bases, with 11 bases left in between. The CDR3 extends over 15 amino acids. The germline gives CDR1 SNHLY, CDR2 FYNNEI. The CDR3 spells CASSESKGATGELFF. The CDR3 DNA follows: TGTGCCAGCAGTGAATCTAAGGGAGCCACCGGGGAGCTGTTTTTT.

This clone qualifies as medium-sized. The chain joins TRBV7-8 to TRBJ1-1; D gene unclear. This CDR3 is 14 amino acids long. Germline CDR1 is SGHVS and CDR2 is FQNEAQ. V was pared by 5 bases and J by 5 bases, with 15 bases between. CDR3 coding DNA: TGTGCCAGCAGCGATCGGGTGGGAATGACTGAAGCTTTCTTT. It specifies CASSDRVGMTEAFF.

This clone was observed a handful of times. The chain has TRBV4-1 and TRBJ1-3; D gene unclear. Trimming removed 0 bases from V and 0 bases from J, with 9 bases in between. There are 16 residues in the CDR3. From germline, CDR1 is MGHRA and CDR2 YSYEKL. DNA for the CDR3: TGCGCCAGCAGCCAAGAAGGACGGGCCTCTGGAAACACCATATATTTT. Its protein product is CASSQEGRASGNTIYF.

J is TRBJ1-1 and V is TRBV4-1; D is uncertain. Germline CDR1 reads MGHRA; CDR2 reads YSYEKL. V lost 4 bases, J lost 4 bases, and 10 bases lay in between. This CDR3 contains 13 residues. CDR3 sequence: CASSPKGSTEAFF. The CDR3 coding sequence is TGCGCCAGCAGCCCAAAGGGTAGCACTGAAGCTTTCTTT.

This chain's CDR3 is CASSPSGGNTGELFF. Written as DNA, the CDR3 is TGTGCCAGTAGTCCTAGCGGGGGGAACACCGGGGAGCTGTTTTTT. This chain connects TRBV19 to TRBJ2-2, with TRBD2 matching over 10 bases. Germline V gene sequence: CDR1 LNHDA, CDR2 SQIVND (reference sequence). The V gene end was trimmed by 5 bases and the J gene end by 1 base; junction bases not matched to a gene: 1. This CDR3 comprises 15 residues.

The gene calls are TRBV6-5 and TRBJ1-2, with D unresolved. With 2 bases removed from V and 5 bases from J, the gap between germline ends came to 15 bases. The CDR3 consists of 15 residues. Germline V CDR1 and CDR2: MNHEY, SVGAGI. CDR3 region: CASSYLGPIQYGYTF. CDR3 coding DNA: TGTGCCAGCAGTTACCTCGGGCCGATACAATATGGCTACACCTTC.

This chain links TRBV5-5 with TRBJ1-5, with TRBD1 as a possible D gene (5 bases). Germline V gene sequence: CDR1 SGHKS, CDR2 YYEKEE (reference sequence). V gave up 4 bases and J gave up 5 bases, with 10 bases separating them. This CDR3 is 13 amino acids long. CDR3 residues: CASSRTGDQPQHF. In DNA form, the CDR3 reads TGTGCCAGCAGCCGGACGGGGGATCAGCCCCAGCATTTT. Full variable domain (outside the CDR3, taken from reference TRBV5-5 and TRBJ1-5): DAGVTQSPTHLIKTRGQQVTLRCSPISGHKSVSWYQQVLGQGPQFIFQYYEKEERGRGNFPDRFSARQFPNYSSELNVNALLLGDSALYLCASSRTGDQPQHFGDGTRLSIL.

This clone was recorded a few times. V gene TRBV18 combines with J gene TRBJ1-2; 7 nucleotides line up with TRBD1. The CDR3 totals 14 residues. Germline assignment: CDR1 KGHSH and CDR2 LQKENI. J was trimmed by 8 bases and V by 5 bases; bases with no gene match: 11. This CDR3 is CASSADRDGGGYTF. The CDR3 DNA sequence: TGTGCCAGCTCAGCCGACAGGGATGGAGGAGGCTACACCTTC. Full variable domain (missing parts from reference TRBV18 and TRBJ1-2): NAGVMQNPRHLVRRRGQEARLRCSPMKGHSHVYWYRQLPEEGLKFMVYLQKENIIDESGMPKERFSAEFPKEGPSILRIQQVVRGDSAAYFCASSADRDGGGYTFGSGTRLTVV.

J is TRBJ2-1 and V is TRBV30, with 9 nucleotides matching TRBD2. The germline gives CDR1 GTSNPN, CDR2 SVGIG (reference sequence). The length of the CDR3 is 15 residues. V shed 0 bases, J shed 4 bases, and the junction held 4 bases outside the gene matches. For the CDR3, the DNA is TGTGCCTGGAGTGTACGGCGGGGGGGGTACAATGAGCAGTTCTTC. Its translation is CAWSVRRGGYNEQFF.

The chain combines TRBV6-5 with TRBJ1-2, with 8 bases lining up with TRBD1. The CDR3 is 16 amino acids. CDR1 MNHEY and CDR2 SVGAGI come from the germline V gene. V gave up 2 bases and J gave up 4 bases; unmatched junction bases: 9. CDR3 nucleotide sequence: TGTGCCAGCAGTTACCAGACAGGGGAGGTCGGCTATGGCTACACCTTC. As protein: CASSYQTGEVGYGYTF.

The rearrangement uses TRBV6-1 and TRBJ2-5, with 7 nucleotides matching TRBD1. This CDR3 spans 13 amino acids. V lost 4 bases to trimming and J lost 3 bases; unmatched junction nucleotides: 2. Germline CDR1 MNHNS, CDR2 SASEGT. The chain's CDR3 is CASSVTGKETQYF. The CDR3 nucleotides are TGTGCCAGCAGTGTGACAGGGAAAGAGACCCAGTACTTC.

The rearrangement uses TRBV9 and TRBJ2-1; D gene unclear. Germline V gene data show CDR1 as SGDLS and CDR2 as YYNGEE. The V gene lost 4 bases and the J gene lost 9 bases, with 20 bases spanning the gap. The CDR3 covers 15 residues. CDR3 nucleotides: TGTGCCAGCAGCCTAAACCGGCAGTCAAACGGTGAGCAGTTCTTC. This translates into CASSLNRQSNGEQFF. Full variable domain (rest looked up from reference TRBV9 and TRBJ2-1): DSGVTQTPKHLITATGQRVTLRCSPRSGDLSVYWYQQSLDQGLQFLIQYYNGEERAKGNILERFSAQQFPDLHSELNLSSLELGDSALYFCASSLNRQSNGEQFFGPGTRLTVL.

The rearrangement joins TRBV5-7 to TRBJ1-1; no clear D gene. TRBV5-7 has ORF status, its function being uncertain. The CDR3 contains 8 residues. The germline V and J ends were trimmed by 7 bases and 6 bases, with 1 base remaining between them. DNA for the CDR3: TGTGCCAGCCCTGAAGCTTTCTTT. Its protein is CASPEAFF.

This clone came up a few times. The chain is built from TRBV30 and TRBJ1-2; 7 bases fit TRBD1. This CDR3 is built from 15 residues. Germline V lookup: CDR1 GTSNPN, CDR2 SVGIG (reference sequence). V lost 3 bases, J lost 4 bases, and 11 bases stayed unmatched. The CDR3 coding sequence is TGTGCCTGGAGCGAACAGGGGAGTGGGATCTATGGCTACACCTTC. It codes for CAWSEQGSGIYGYTF. The full variable domain, in which reference TRBV30 and TRBJ1-2 provide the parts outside the CDR3, is SQTIHQWPATLVQPVGSPLSLECTVEGTSNPNLYWYRQAAGRGLQLLFYSVGIGQISSEVPQNLSASRPQDRQFILSSKKLLLSDSGFYLCAWSEQGSGIYGYTFGSGTRLTVV.

The chain recombines TRBV9 with TRBJ2-7; TRBD1 agrees at 7 bases. The germline V gene encodes CDR1 SGDLS and CDR2 YYNGEE. V gave up 0 bases and J gave up 5 bases; unmatched junction bases: 5. CDR3 length: 14 residues. The CDR3: CASSVGQGKNEQYF. In DNA form, the CDR3 reads TGTGCCAGCAGCGTAGGACAGGGAAAGAACGAGCAGTACTTC. The full variable domain, in which reference TRBV9 and TRBJ2-7 provide the parts outside the CDR3, is DSGVTQTPKHLITATGQRVTLRCSPRSGDLSVYWYQQSLDQGLQFLIQYYNGEERAKGNILERFSAQQFPDLHSELNLSSLELGDSALYFCASSVGQGKNEQYFGPGTRLTVT.

This chain joins TRBV15 and TRBJ2-5, with 7 positions matching TRBD2. V was pared by 5 bases and J by 0 bases, with 3 bases of the junction left unmatched. Germline CDR1 reads LNHNV; CDR2 reads YYDKDF (reference sequence). The CDR3 extends over 14 amino acids. DNA for the CDR3: TGTGCCACCAGCGGGGGAGGGGACCAAGAGACCCAGTACTTC. Translated: CATSGGGDQETQYF.